This entry is about one TCR beta chain. The sample originates from a study of CD8 T cells in Susac syndrome. Relapsing-remitting disease, either stable or active, was present in the treatment-naive patients who were the multiple sclerosis controls. Negative isolation was used for CD8+ and CD4+ T cells, and FACS enrichment was applied to TEMRA cells. Reverse transcription used roughly 0.5 to 1 ug RNA and random hexamers. The authors amplified TCR beta CDR3 across 54 Vbeta and 13 Jbeta using immunoSEQ multiplex PCR. Each CDR3 protein gets one entry after TCRdb re-called the immunoSEQ multiplex PCR reads with MiXCR. The repertoire holds about 180,000 distinct CDR3 sequences, roughly 95% seen once, with about 0.093% in the top ten. This TCR derives from a human donor with multiple sclerosis. Sequencing was carried out using CD4+ T cells from PBMCs.

CDR3 residues: CSTLGQAPTNYGYTF. The CDR3 DNA reads as TGCAGTACCCTCGGGCAGGCCCCCACCAACTATGGCTACACCTTC. The rearrangement uses TRBV20-1 and TRBJ1-2, with D unclear. This CDR3 is 15 amino acids long. Trimming shortened V by 8 bases and J by 2 bases, and 21 bases separated the two germline ends. Germline V CDR1 and CDR2: DFQATT, SNEGSKA (reference sequence).